These 30 T cell receptor beta chains originate from one sample sequenced in a study of blood T cell repertoires in COVID-19. TCRdb keeps only in-frame clones here, not all; method: immunoSEQ multiplex PCR. In the table there are about 170,000 clones, roughly 84% of which are singletons. Material for sequencing was peripheral blood. The receptors come from a woman of 80 years or more with active or convalescent COVID-19.

The chain joins TRBV7-9 to TRBJ1-5, with D possibly matching TRBD1 (6 bases). The CDR3 consists of 14 residues. The V gene's germline CDR1 is SEHNR and CDR2 FQNEAQ (reference sequence). V shed 8 bases and J shed 7 bases, with 18 bases lying between them. As DNA, the CDR3 is TGTGCCAGCGGGCTAGGGGGTGTCTTGCAGCCCCAGCATTTT. It codes for CASGLGGVLQPQHF. The full variable domain, in which reference TRBV7-9 and TRBJ1-5 provide the parts outside the CDR3, is DTGVSQNPRHKITKRGQNVTFRCDPISEHNRLYWYRQTLGQGPEFLTYFQNEAQLEKSRLLSDRFSAERPKGSFSTLEIQRTEQGDSAMYLCASGLGGVLQPQHFGDGTRLSIL.

The chain joins TRBV7-8 to TRBJ1-1; perhaps TRBD1 as D (5 bases). Trimming cost V 1 base and J 2 bases, with 8 bases left between them. This CDR3 has 14 residues. Looked up from germline, CDR1 is SGHVS and CDR2 is FQNEAQ. CDR3: CASSLVDRNTEAFF. The CDR3 DNA sequence: TGTGCCAGCAGCTTAGTTGACAGAAACACTGAAGCTTTCTTT.

The chain links TRBV28 to TRBJ1-2, with TRBD1 identical over 11 bases. Looked up from germline, CDR1 is MDHEN and CDR2 is SYDVKM. The CDR3 is 14 residues long. V lost 7 bases and J lost 6; bases outside the gene matches: 7. CDR3 bases: TGTGCCAGCATCAACCGGGACAGGGGGAATGGCTACACCTTC. Amino acids: CASINRDRGNGYTF.

The chain uses TRBV5-1 and TRBJ2-7, with 9 nucleotides matching TRBD2. After removal of 0 bases from V and 2 bases from J, the junction contained 6 bases not matched to a gene. The germline CDR1 and CDR2 sequences are SGHRS and YFSETQ. This CDR3 is 16 amino acids long. The DNA of the CDR3 is TGCGCCAGCAGCTTGGGAGCGGGAGGCCCAACCTACGAGCAGTACTTC. Its protein is CASSLGAGGPTYEQYF.

V gene TRBV5-6 combines with J gene TRBJ2-5; TRBD2 aligns across 11 bases. The V and J ends lost 4 bases and 5 bases, in that order; junction bases with no gene match: 16. Germline V lookup: CDR1 SGHDT, CDR2 YYEEEE. The CDR3 runs to 18 residues. The CDR3 loop reads CASSPQLAGGKVWETQYF. The CDR3 DNA sequence: TGTGCCAGCAGCCCCCAGCTAGCGGGAGGAAAGGTTTGGGAGACCCAGTACTTC.

A single count supports this clone. The chain joins TRBV11-2 to TRBJ2-1; 9 bases align to TRBD2. CDR3 length: 15 residues. V gave up 7 bases and J gave up 1 base; unmatched junction bases: 5. CDR1 is SGHAT, CDR2 FQNNGV, per germline. CDR3: CASTWREGSYNEQFF. The CDR3 DNA is TGTGCCAGCACATGGCGGGAGGGTTCCTACAATGAGCAGTTCTTC. Full variable domain (rest looked up from reference TRBV11-2 and TRBJ2-1): EAGVAQSPRYKIIEKRQSVAFWCNPISGHATLYWYQQILGQGPKLLIQFQNNGVVDDSQLPKDRFSAERLKGVDSTLKIQPAKLEDSAVYLCASTWREGSYNEQFFGPGTRLTVL.

The chain joins TRBV7-3 to TRBJ2-5; D call uncertain. This CDR3 contains 13 residues. Trimming stripped 5 bases from V and 1 base from J, with 8 bases between. CDR1 SGHTA and CDR2 FQGTGA come from the germline V gene. The CDR3: CASSNSVQETQYF. CDR3 nucleotides: TGTGCCAGCAGCAATTCAGTCCAAGAGACCCAGTACTTC.

The J gene is TRBJ2-1, the V gene TRBV6-2 or TRBV6-3, with 10 bases that match TRBD2. Germline values: CDR1 MNHEY, CDR2 SVGEGT. The CDR3 is made up of 15 amino acids. The V segment lost 6 bases and the J segment 3 bases; nucleotides outside the gene matches: 5. In DNA, the CDR3 is TGTGCCAGCAGCGCTAGCGGGAGAGGCTACAATGAGCAGTTCTTC. Its translation: CASSASGRGYNEQFF.

This chain links TRBV5-1 with TRBJ1-1, with TRBD1 matching 7 bases. V was pared by 4 bases and J by 5 bases, with 8 bases of the junction left unmatched. This CDR3 is 14 amino acids long. CDR1 is SGHRS, CDR2 YFSETQ, per germline. This CDR3 is CASSPTGSKTEAFF. As DNA, the CDR3 is TGCGCCAGCAGCCCGACAGGGTCGAAGACTGAAGCTTTCTTT.

The gene calls are TRBV2 and TRBJ2-7; D gene uncertain. There are 12 residues in the CDR3. Germline V gives CDR1 SNHLY, CDR2 FYNNEI. Trimming cost V 2 bases and J 6 bases, with 8 bases left between them. The CDR3 DNA reads TGTGCCAGCAGTGAACTGGGCAGCGAGCAGTACTTC. This gives the protein CASSELGSEQYF.

This chain links TRBV5-1 with TRBJ2-1; the D gene is possibly TRBD2 (5 bases). Germline CDR1 reads SGHRS; CDR2 reads YFSETQ. Trimming took off 0 bases at V and 7 bases at J, with 11 bases between the two ends. This CDR3 has 14 residues. CDR3 coding DNA: TGCGCCAGCAGCTTGGACGGGATGAGGAATGAGCAGTTCTTC. This translates into CASSLDGMRNEQFF.

CDR3 sequence reads: CASSDNVPTQITQYF. CDR3 nucleotides: TGTGCCAGCAGTGACAACGTACCTACACAGATAACGCAGTATTTT. V and J are TRBV2 and TRBJ2-3; unclear D gene. Trimming removed 3 bases at V and 9 bases at J, with 19 bases between. The CDR3 is 15 residues long. Germline V gives CDR1 SNHLY, CDR2 FYNNEI.

The rearrangement uses TRBV3-1 (or the pseudogene TRBV3-2) and TRBJ2-7; 9 bases agree with TRBD2. The CDR3 is made up of 14 amino acids. CDR1 is LGHDT and CDR2 is YNNKEL in the germline V gene (reference sequence). Trimming at V came to 1 base and at J to 7 bases, leaving 5 bases not matched to a gene. CDR3 sequence (DNA): TGTGCCAGCAGCCAAGGATCGCTAGCGGGGGAGCAGTACTTC. Translation gives CASSQGSLAGEQYF.

This chain connects TRBV27 to TRBJ1-6; D unresolved. V was cut by 2 bases and J by 7 bases, with 12 bases left in between. Per the germline V gene, CDR1 is MNHEY and CDR2 is SMNVEV (reference sequence). This CDR3 comprises 15 residues. The CDR3 region is CASSLKRVPNSPLHF. The CDR3 coding sequence is TGTGCCAGCAGTTTAAAGCGAGTTCCAAATTCACCCCTCCACTTT.

This clone was seen once. Other DNA sequences in this sample translate to the same CDR3. V and J are TRBV2 and TRBJ2-5; no firm D call. Germline CDR1 reads SNHLY; CDR2 reads FYNNEI. This CDR3 spans 12 amino acids. V was pared by 1 base and J by 4 bases, with 4 bases between. The CDR3 nucleotides are TGTGCCAGCAGTGAAGGGAGAGAGACCCAGTACTTC. As protein: CASSEGRETQYF.

The rearrangement links TRBV20-1 to TRBJ1-2, with a weak D call TRBD1 (5 bases). The CDR3 covers 13 residues. Germline CDR1 and CDR2: DFQATT and SNEGSKA (reference sequence). V lost 3 bases and J 4 bases, leaving 12 bases between the germline ends. For the CDR3, the DNA is TGCAGTGCTAGTTTAGGGGAGGCCTATGGCTACACCTTC. Its translation is CSASLGEAYGYTF.

This clone was recorded once. The V and J genes are TRBV4-2 and TRBJ2-7; 11 bases agree with TRBD2. From germline, CDR1 is LGHNA and CDR2 YNFKEQ. The CDR3 is made up of 16 amino acids. V trimming: 1 base; J trimming: 7 bases; junction bases outside the gene matches: 9. CDR3 in DNA: TGTGCCAGCAGCCAAGTCGGCGTAGCGGGAGGGGGGGAGCAGTACTTC. Translating it yields CASSQVGVAGGGEQYF.

The gene calls are TRBV7-9 and TRBJ1-2; TRBD1 matches 8 bases. Trimming took 5 bases from V and 5 from J; bases not matched to a gene: 7. Germline loops: CDR1 SEHNR, CDR2 FQNEAQ (reference sequence). The CDR3 sequence is 14 residues long. In DNA, the CDR3 is TGTGCCAGCAGCACCGGGACAGGAGATTATGGCTACACCTTC. Residues: CASSTGTGDYGYTF. Combining the CDR3 with reference TRBV7-9 and TRBJ1-2 gives the whole variable domain DTGVSQNPRHKITKRGQNVTFRCDPISEHNRLYWYRQTLGQGPEFLTYFQNEAQLEKSRLLSDRFSAERPKGSFSTLEIQRTEQGDSAMYLCASSTGTGDYGYTFGSGTRLTVV.

This chain uses TRBV11-2 with TRBJ1-2; D perhaps matches TRBD1 (5 bases). CDR1 is SGHAT and CDR2 is FQNNGV in the germline V gene. This CDR3 is built from 12 residues. V was pared by 5 bases and J by 5 bases, with 9 bases between. The CDR3 is CASSGEGYGYTF. In DNA, the CDR3 is TGTGCCAGCAGCGGGGAGGGGTATGGCTACACCTTC.

The chain employs TRBV5-1 and TRBJ2-3; 8 bases are a match to TRBD2. J gave up 9 bases and V 1 base, and 10 bases lay outside the gene matches. Germline V gene data show CDR1 as SGHRS and CDR2 as YFSETQ. The CDR3 runs to 15 residues. In DNA, the CDR3 is TGCGCCAGCAGCTTGCCGCAAGCGGGAGATATGACGCAGTATTTT. It encodes CASSLPQAGDMTQYF.

The chain has TRBV18 and TRBJ1-4; D is unresolved. V was cut by 0 bases and J by 5 bases, with 7 bases left in between. The CDR3 has 14 amino acids. CDR1 and CDR2 (germline): KGHSH, LQKENI. The CDR3: CASSPPGQNEKLFF. The CDR3 DNA is TGTGCCAGCTCACCACCGGGCCAGAATGAAAAACTGTTTTTT.

This clone is a singleton in its sample. The rearrangement links TRBV5-6 to TRBJ1-6; tentatively, D is TRBD1 (5 bases). The CDR3 length is 15 residues. Germline V gives CDR1 SGHDT, CDR2 YYEEEE. Trimming removed 2 bases from V and 6 bases from J, with 12 bases in between. The CDR3 DNA reads TGTGCCAGCAGCTTCCAGGGATTCGGTAATTCACCCCTCCACTTT. Its translation is CASSFQGFGNSPLHF.

The chain recombines TRBV6-2 or TRBV6-3 with TRBJ2-7; no clear D gene. The V end was cut by 0 bases, the J end by 3 bases, with 18 bases between. This CDR3 has 17 amino acids. CDR1 is MNHEY and CDR2 is SVGEGT in the germline V gene. CDR3 DNA sequence: TGTGCCAGCAGTTACTCGAGACGCGGCCAGTTTCGCTACGAGCAGTACTTC. This codes for CASSYSRRGQFRYEQYF.

This clone was counted only a few times. For the CDR3, the DNA is TGTGCCAGCAGTGGGCGGGTCTTCTATGGCTACACCTTC. This translates into CASSGRVFYGYTF. The chain uses TRBV2 and TRBJ1-2; D is unclear. This CDR3 has 13 amino acids. The germline CDR1 and CDR2 sequences are SNHLY and FYNNEI. Deletions cut 4 bases from V and 4 bases from J, with 10 bases between.

This sequence joins TRBV5-1 and TRBJ1-3; 7 bases line up with TRBD1. Germline CDR1 SGHRS, CDR2 YFSETQ. Losses at the gene ends were 2 bases for V and 8 bases for J; bases not matched to a gene: 10. The CDR3 consists of 15 residues. In DNA, the CDR3 is TGCGCCAGCAGCTTACTACCGGGACAGAAGGACACCATATATTTT. This codes for CASSLLPGQKDTIYF.

This clone has just one count. Sequence at one end of the junction differs from germline and may be a read error. The CDR3 region is CASSLDHEKLFF. For the CDR3, the DNA is TGTGCCAGCAGCTTGGACCATGAGAAACTGTTTTTT. The rearrangement joins TRBV5-4 to TRBJ1-4; D is unresolved. CDR3 size: 12 residues. Germline-derived CDR1 and CDR2 are SGHNT and YYREEE (reference sequence).

The rearrangement uses TRBV6-2 or TRBV6-3 and TRBJ2-2; 16 bases agree with TRBD2. The CDR3 consists of 16 residues. The trim removed 4 bases at V and 5 bases at J, leaving 1 base unmatched. The V gene's germline CDR1 is MNHEY and CDR2 SVGEGT. CDR3 nucleotide sequence: TGTGCCAGCAGTTGGGGACTAGCGGGAGGGACCGGGGAGCTGTTTTTT. This translates into CASSWGLAGGTGELFF.

The gene calls are TRBV4-1 and TRBJ2-1; 10 bases fit TRBD2. This CDR3 is built from 17 residues. Looked up from germline, CDR1 is MGHRA and CDR2 is YSYEKL. V trimming: 4 bases; J trimming: 2 bases; junction bases outside the gene matches: 8. The CDR3 DNA is TGCGCCAGCAGCCTATTGACTAGCGGGTTAGCCTACAATGAGCAGTTCTTC. It codes for CASSLLTSGLAYNEQFF.

This sequence joins TRBV7-3 and TRBJ2-5, with D perhaps TRBD2 (6 bases). Germline V gene data show CDR1 as SGHTA and CDR2 as FQGTGA. V shed 5 bases and J shed 3 bases, with 16 bases lying between them. The CDR3 loop spans 15 amino acids. Here the CDR3 reads CASSQGGTAEETQYF. The CDR3 DNA sequence: TGTGCCAGCAGCCAAGGCGGGACTGCAGAAGAGACCCAGTACTTC. The whole variable domain, filled in from reference TRBV7-3 and TRBJ2-5, reads GAGVSQTPSNKVTEKGKYVELRCDPISGHTALYWYRQSLGQGPEFLIYFQGTGAADDSGLPNDRFFAVRPEGSVSTLKIQRTERGDSAVYLCASSQGGTAEETQYFGPGTRLLVL.

Written as DNA, the CDR3 is TGTGCCAGTACCGGGGAGGTTATAAGAAGTGGAAACACCATATATTTT. Translation gives CASTGEVIRSGNTIYF. This sequence joins TRBV19 and TRBJ1-3; no reliable D call. Trimming left V 7 bases short and J 3 bases short, with 19 bases between. Germline V CDR1 and CDR2: LNHDA, SQIVND (reference sequence). This CDR3 is 16 amino acids long.